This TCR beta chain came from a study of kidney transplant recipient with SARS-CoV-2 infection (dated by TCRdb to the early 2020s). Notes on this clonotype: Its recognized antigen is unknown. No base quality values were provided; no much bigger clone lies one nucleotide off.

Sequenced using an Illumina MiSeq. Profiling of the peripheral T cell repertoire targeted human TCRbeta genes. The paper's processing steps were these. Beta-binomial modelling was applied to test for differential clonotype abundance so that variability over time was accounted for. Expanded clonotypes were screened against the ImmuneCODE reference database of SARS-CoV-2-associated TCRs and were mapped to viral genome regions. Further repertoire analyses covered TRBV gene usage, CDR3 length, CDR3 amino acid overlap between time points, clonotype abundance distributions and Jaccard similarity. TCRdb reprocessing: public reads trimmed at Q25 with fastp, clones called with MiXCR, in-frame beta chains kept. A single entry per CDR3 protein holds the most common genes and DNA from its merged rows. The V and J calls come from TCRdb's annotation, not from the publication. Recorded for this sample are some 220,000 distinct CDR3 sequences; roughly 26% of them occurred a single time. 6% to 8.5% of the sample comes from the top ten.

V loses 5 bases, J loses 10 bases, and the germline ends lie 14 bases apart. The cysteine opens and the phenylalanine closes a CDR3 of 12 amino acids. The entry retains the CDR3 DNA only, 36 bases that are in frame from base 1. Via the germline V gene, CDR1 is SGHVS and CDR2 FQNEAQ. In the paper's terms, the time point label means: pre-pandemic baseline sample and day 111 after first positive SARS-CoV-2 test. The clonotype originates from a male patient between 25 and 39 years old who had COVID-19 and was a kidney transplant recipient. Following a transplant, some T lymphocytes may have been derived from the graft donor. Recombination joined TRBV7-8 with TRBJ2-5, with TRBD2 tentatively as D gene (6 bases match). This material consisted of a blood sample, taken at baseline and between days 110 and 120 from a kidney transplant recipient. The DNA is TGTGCCAGCAGCGCTAATTCGGGGGTCCAGTACTTC. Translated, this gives CASSANSGVQYF.